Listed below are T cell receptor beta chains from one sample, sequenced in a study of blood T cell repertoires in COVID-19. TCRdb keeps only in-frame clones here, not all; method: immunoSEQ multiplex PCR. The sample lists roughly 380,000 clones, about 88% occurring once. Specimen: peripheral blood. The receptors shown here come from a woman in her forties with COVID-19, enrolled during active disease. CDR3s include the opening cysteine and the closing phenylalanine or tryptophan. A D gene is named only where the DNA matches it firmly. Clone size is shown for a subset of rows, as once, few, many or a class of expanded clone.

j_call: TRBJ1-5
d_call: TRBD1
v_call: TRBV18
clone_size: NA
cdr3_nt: TGTGCCAGCTCACTGGGACAGTTCACAGGACATCAGCCCCAGCATTTT
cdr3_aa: CASSLGQFTGHQPQHF

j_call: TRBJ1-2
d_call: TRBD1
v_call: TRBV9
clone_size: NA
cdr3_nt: TGTGCCAGCAGCGTAGAGACAGGGTACTATGGCTACACCTTC
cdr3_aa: CASSVETGYYGYTF

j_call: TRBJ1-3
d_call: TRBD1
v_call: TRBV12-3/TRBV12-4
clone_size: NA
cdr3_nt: TGTGCCAGCGACAGGGTCGCTGGAAACACCATATATTTT
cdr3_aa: CASDRVAGNTIYF

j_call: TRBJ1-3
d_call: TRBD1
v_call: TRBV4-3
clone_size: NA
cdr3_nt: TGCGCCAGCAGCCAAGATCATAAGGGGGCGTTCGGAAACACCATATATTTT
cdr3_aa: CASSQDHKGAFGNTIYF

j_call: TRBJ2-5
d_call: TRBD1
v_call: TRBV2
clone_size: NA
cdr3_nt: TGTGCCAGCAACCGACAGGGGGAGACCCAGTACTTC
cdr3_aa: CASNRQGETQYF

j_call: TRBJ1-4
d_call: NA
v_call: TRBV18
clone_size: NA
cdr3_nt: TGTGCCAGCTCACCACAGGGGACTACAACTAATGAAAAACTGTTTTTT
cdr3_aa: CASSPQGTTTNEKLFF

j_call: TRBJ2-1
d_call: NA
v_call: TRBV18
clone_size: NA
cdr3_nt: TGTGCCAGCTCACCACAGGGGATCGATGAGCAGTTCTTC
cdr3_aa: CASSPQGIDEQFF

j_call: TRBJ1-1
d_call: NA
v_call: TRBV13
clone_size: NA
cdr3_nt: TGTGCCAGCAGCCCTCGGACTTCAGCGGCTTTCTTT
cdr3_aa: CASSPRTSAAFF

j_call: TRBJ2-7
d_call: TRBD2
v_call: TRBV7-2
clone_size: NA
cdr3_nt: TGTGCCAGCAGCTTCGGGAGGAGGGCTAGCGGGAAGTACGAGCAGTACTTC
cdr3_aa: CASSFGRRASGKYEQYF

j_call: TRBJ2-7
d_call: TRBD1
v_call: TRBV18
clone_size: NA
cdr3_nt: TGTGCCAGCCATAGGGACAGGAGCTCCTACGAGCAGTACTTC
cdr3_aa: CASHRDRSSYEQYF

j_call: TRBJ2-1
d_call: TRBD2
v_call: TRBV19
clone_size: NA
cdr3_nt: TGTGCCAGTAGTAGGTTACCGGGACTAGCGGGAGCGGGTAATGAGCAGTTCTTC
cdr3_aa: CASSRLPGLAGAGNEQFF

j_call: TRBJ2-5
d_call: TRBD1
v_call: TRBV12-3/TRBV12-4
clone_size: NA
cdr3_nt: TGTGCCAGCAGTCTAATCGGGGGACAGGGGTTCCACTTC
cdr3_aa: CASSLIGGQGFHF

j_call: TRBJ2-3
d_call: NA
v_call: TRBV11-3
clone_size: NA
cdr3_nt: TGTGCCAGCAGCTTAGGGCGGCCCACTAGCACAGATACGCAGTATTTT
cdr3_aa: CASSLGRPTSTDTQYF

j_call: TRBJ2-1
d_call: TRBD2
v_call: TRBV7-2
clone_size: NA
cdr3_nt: TGTGCCAGCAGCTTCCTCCTAGCGGGGGCCTACAATGAGCAGTTCTTC
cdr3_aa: CASSFLLAGAYNEQFF

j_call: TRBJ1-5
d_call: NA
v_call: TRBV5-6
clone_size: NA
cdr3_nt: TGTGCCAGCAGCTTGGCGGAGAATCAGCCCCAGCATTTT
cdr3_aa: CASSLAENQPQHF

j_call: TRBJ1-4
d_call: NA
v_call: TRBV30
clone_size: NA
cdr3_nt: TGTGCCGCACAGGCGGGGTATCCTGAAAAACTGTTTTTT
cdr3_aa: CAAQAGYPEKLFF

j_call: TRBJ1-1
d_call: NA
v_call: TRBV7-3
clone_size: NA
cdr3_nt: TGTGCCAGCAGCTTAACGGACAGGAACACTGAAGCTTTCTTT
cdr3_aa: CASSLTDRNTEAFF

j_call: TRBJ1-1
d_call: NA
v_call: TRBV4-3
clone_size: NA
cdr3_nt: TGCGCCAGCAGCCACTCCGACAGAATGAACACTGAAGCTTTCTTT
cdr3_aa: CASSHSDRMNTEAFF

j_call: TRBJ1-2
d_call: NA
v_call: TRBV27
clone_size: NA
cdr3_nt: TGTGCCAGCAGTTTTGCACCCTCCACAGGCTACACCTTC
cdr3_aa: CASSFAPSTGYTF

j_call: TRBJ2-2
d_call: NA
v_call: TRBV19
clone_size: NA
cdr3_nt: TGTGCCAGTAGCCAAACCAGGGCCAAGGTGGCCGGGGAGCTGTTTTTT
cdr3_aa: CASSQTRAKVAGELFF

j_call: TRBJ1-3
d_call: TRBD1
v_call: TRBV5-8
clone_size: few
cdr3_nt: TGTGCCAGCACCCTGACAGGGACTGGAAACACCATATATTTT
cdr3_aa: CASTLTGTGNTIYF

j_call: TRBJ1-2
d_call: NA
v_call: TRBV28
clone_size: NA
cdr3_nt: TGTGCCACCCGGAGTGCTAACTATGGCTACACCTTC
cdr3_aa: CATRSANYGYTF

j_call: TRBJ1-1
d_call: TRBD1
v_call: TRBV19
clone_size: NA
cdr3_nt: TGTGCCAGTAGTCCCGGCGGCAGGGGGCAGACTGAAGCTTTCTTT
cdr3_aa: CASSPGGRGQTEAFF

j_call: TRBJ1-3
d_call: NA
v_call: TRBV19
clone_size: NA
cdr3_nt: TGTGCCAGTAGTATTGGCGGAGGCTCTGGAAACACCATATATTTT
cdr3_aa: CASSIGGGSGNTIYF

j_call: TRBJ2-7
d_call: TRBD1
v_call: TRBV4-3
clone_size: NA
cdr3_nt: TGCGCCAGCAGCCAAGATCCAGGGACAGCTTTATCCTACGAGCAGTACTTC
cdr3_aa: CASSQDPGTALSYEQYF

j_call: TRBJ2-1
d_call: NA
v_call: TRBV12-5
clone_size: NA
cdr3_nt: TGTGCTAGTGGTTTATCTGGAGGGTACAATGAGCAGTTCTTC
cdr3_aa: CASGLSGGYNEQFF

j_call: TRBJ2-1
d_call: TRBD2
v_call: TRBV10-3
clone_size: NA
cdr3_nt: TGTGCCATCAGTGAGAGGCCGGGAGGGCCCAATGAGCAGTTCTTC
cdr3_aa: CAISERPGGPNEQFF

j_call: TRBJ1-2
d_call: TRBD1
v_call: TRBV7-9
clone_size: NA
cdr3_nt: TGTGCCAGCAGGTTGACAGGGACCTATGGCTACACCTTC
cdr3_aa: CASRLTGTYGYTF

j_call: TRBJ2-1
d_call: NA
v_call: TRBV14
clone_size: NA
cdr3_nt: TGTGCCAGCAGCCTTCTCCTCGGCTTGGGGCGTGGGAATGAGCAGTTCTTC
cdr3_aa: CASSLLLGLGRGNEQFF

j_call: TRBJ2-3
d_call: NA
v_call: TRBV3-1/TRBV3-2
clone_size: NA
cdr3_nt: TGTGCCAGCAGCCAACGGACAGGGAGGGCAGATACGCAGTATTTT
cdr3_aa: CASSQRTGRADTQYF

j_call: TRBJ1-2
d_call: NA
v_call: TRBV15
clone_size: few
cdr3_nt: TGTGCCACCAGCAGAGATGGCGGGGGCTATGGCTACACCTTC
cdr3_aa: CATSRDGGGYGYTF

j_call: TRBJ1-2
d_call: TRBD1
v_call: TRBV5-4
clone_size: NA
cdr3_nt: TGTGCCAGCAGCTCCGCCGGGACAGATCTTAACTATGGCTACACCTTC
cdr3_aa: CASSSAGTDLNYGYTF

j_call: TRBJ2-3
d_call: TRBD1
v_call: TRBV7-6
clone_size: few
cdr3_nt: TGTGCCAGCAGTTTGGGACAGATCGGCACAGATACGCAGTATTTT
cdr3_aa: CASSLGQIGTDTQYF

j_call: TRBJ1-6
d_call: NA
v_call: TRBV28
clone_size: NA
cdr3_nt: TGTGCCAGCAGTTTAGGCAGTCTTAATTCACCCCTCCACTTT
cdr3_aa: CASSLGSLNSPLHF

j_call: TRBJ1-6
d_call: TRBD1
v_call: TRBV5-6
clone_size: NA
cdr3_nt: TGTGCCAGCAGCTCGGGACAGTCTAATTCACCCCTCCACTTT
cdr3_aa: CASSSGQSNSPLHF

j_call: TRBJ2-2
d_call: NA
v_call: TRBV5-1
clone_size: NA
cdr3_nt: TGCGCCAGCACCCTGTTGGGGCGGAACACCGGGGAGCTGTTTTTT
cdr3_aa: CASTLLGRNTGELFF

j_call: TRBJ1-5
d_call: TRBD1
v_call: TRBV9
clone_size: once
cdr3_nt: TGTGCCAGCAGCCCAGGGACAGGTTACAATCAGCCCCAGCATTTT
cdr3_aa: CASSPGTGYNQPQHF

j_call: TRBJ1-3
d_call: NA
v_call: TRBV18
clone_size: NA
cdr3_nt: TGTGCCAGCTCACCAGGGACACTTTGGGACACCATATATTTT
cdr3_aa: CASSPGTLWDTIYF

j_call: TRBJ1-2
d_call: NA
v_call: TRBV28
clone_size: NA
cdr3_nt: TGTGCCAGCATCCAACAGGCCGGTCCTAACTATGGCTACACCTTC
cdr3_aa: CASIQQAGPNYGYTF

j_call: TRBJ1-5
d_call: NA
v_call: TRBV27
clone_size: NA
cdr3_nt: TGTGCCAGCAGTTTCCGGGACAACAATCAGCCCCAGCATTTT
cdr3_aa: CASSFRDNNQPQHF

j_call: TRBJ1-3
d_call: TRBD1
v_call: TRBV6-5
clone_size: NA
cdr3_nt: TGTGCCAGCAGTAGTACCGGGACAGATGGAAACACCATATATTTT
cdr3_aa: CASSSTGTDGNTIYF

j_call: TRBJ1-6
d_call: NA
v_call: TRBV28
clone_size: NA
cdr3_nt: TGTGCCAGCAGTTTTAATCGGAGAGGATCACCCCTCCACTTT
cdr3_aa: CASSFNRRGSPLHF

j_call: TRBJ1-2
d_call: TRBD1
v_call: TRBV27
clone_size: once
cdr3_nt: TGTGCCAGCAGTTCAGACAGGGATCTTAACTATGGCTACACCTTC
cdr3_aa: CASSSDRDLNYGYTF

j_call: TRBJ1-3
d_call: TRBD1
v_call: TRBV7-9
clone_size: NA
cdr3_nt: TGTGCCAGCAGCCCCGGGACAGCTGGAAACACCATATATTTT
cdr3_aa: CASSPGTAGNTIYF

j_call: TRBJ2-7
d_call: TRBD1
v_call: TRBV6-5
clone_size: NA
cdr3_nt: TGTGCCAGCAGAACAGGGGGGTCCGAGCAGTACTTC
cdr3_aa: CASRTGGSEQYF

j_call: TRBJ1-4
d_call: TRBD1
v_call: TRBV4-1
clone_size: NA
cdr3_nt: TGCGCCAGCAGCCAAGGAGATGGGAGGACAGGGGAGTTAGGTGAAAAACTGTTTTTT
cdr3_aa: CASSQGDGRTGELGEKLFF

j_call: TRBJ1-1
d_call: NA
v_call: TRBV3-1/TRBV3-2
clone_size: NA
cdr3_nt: TGTGCCAGCAGCCAGGGGCGGGGGACTGAAGCTTTCTTT
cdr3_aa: CASSQGRGTEAFF

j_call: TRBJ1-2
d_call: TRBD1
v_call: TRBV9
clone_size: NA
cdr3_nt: TGTGCCAGCAGCAACCGGGACAGGGCCTTAGGCTACACCTTC
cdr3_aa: CASSNRDRALGYTF